The clone carrying this T cell receptor beta chain was counted a few times. V shed 0 bases, J shed 4 bases, and the junction held 1 base outside the gene matches. This CDR3 is built from 15 residues. Germline CDR1 reads SGHRS; CDR2 reads YFSETQ. This specimen belongs to a study of breast tumors, draining lymph nodes, adjacent tissues. TCRdb re-analysed the multiplex PCR reads in MiXCR, keeping a single row per CDR3 protein. This table has some 250,000 distinct CDR3 sequences, less than 35% appearing once. Breast cancer patients provided tissue from their axillary draining lymph nodes. This rearrangement joins TRBV5-1 to TRBJ2-5, with 12 bases aligning to TRBD1. Sequencing was carried out using axillary lymph node tissue. The receptor comes from a female donor with breast cancer. Some clones in this sample may be carry-over from other donors' samples. The CDR3 is CASSLVGQGAETQYF. The CDR3 bases are TGCGCCAGCAGCTTGGTGGGACAGGGGGCAGAGACCCAGTACTTC.